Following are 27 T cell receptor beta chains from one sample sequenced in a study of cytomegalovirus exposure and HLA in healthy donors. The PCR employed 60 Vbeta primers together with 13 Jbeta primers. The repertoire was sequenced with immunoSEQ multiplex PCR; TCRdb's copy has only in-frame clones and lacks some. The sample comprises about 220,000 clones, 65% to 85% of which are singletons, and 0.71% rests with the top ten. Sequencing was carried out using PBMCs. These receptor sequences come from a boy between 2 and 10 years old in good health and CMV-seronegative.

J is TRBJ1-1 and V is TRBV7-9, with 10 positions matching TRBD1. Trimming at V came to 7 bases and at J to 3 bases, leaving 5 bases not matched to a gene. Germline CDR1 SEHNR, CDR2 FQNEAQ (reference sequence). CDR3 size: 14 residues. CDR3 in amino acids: CASTSDRGYTEAFF. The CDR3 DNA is TGTGCCAGCACCTCGGACAGGGGGTACACTGAAGCTTTCTTT.

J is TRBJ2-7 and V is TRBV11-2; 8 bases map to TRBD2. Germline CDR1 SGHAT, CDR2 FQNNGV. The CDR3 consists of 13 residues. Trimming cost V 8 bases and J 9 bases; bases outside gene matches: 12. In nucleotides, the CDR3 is TGTGCCAGCCGCACAGGGACTAGGGGCGGGCAGTACTTC. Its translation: CASRTGTRGGQYF.

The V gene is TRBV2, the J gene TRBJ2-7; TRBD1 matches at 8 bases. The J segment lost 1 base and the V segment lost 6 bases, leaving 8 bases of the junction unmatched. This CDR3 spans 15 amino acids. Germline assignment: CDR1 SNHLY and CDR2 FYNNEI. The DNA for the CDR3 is TGTGCCAGCAGCGGACAGGGCAAAAAATCCTACGAGCAGTACTTC. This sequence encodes CASSGQGKKSYEQYF.

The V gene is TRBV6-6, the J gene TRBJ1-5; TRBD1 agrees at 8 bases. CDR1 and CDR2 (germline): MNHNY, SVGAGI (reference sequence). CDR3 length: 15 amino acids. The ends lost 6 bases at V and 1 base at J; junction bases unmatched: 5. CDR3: CASSLGQASNQPQHF. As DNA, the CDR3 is TGTGCCAGCAGCCTGGGACAGGCGAGCAATCAGCCCCAGCATTTT.

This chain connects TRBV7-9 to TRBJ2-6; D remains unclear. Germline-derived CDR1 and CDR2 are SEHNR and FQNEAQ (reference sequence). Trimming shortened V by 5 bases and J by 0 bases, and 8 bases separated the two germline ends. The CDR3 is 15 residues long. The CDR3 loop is CASSEDVSGANVLTF. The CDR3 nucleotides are TGTGCCAGCAGCGAGGATGTCTCTGGGGCCAACGTCCTGACTTTC.

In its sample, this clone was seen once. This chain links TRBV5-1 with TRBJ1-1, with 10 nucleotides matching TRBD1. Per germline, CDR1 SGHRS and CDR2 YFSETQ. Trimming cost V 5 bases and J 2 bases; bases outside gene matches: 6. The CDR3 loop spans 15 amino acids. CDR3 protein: CASSYDRGLNTEAFF. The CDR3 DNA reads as TGCGCCAGCAGTTATGACAGGGGGCTCAACACTGAAGCTTTCTTT.

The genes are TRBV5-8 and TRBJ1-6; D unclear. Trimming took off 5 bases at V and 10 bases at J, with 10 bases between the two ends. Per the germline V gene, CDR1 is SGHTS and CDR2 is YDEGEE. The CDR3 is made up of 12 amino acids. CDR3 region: CASRRELSPLHF. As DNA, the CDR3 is TGTGCCAGCAGACGGGAGCTGTCACCCCTCCACTTT. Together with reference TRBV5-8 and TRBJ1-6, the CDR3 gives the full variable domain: EAGVTQSPTHLIKTRGQQATLRCSPISGHTSVYWYQQALGLGLQFLLWYDEGEERNRGNFPPRFSGRQFPNYSSELNVNALELEDSALYLCASRRELSPLHFGNGTRLTVT.

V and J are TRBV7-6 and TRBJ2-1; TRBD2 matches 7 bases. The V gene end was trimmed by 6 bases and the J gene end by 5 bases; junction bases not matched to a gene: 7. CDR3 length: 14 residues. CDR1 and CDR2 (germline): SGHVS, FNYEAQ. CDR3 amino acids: CASSALAGDNEQFF. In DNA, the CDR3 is TGTGCCAGCAGTGCCTTAGCGGGCGACAATGAGCAGTTCTTC.

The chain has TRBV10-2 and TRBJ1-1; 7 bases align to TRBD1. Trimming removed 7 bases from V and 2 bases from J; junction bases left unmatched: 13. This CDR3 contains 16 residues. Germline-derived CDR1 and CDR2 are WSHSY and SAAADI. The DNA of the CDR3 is TGCGCCAGCAACCCAAGCCGGGACAGAACCAACACTGAAGCTTTCTTT. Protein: CASNPSRDRTNTEAFF.

The CDR3 DNA follows: TGTGCTAGTGGTTCGTCGTTAGCGGGGGGGCCCTACAATGAGCAGTTCTTC. Its translation: CASGSSLAGGPYNEQFF. V and J are TRBV12-5 and TRBJ2-1; 11 bases map to TRBD2. Germline V gene data show CDR1 as LGHNT and CDR2 as FRNRAP. The CDR3 runs to 17 residues. The trim removed 4 bases at V and 2 bases at J, leaving 7 bases unmatched.

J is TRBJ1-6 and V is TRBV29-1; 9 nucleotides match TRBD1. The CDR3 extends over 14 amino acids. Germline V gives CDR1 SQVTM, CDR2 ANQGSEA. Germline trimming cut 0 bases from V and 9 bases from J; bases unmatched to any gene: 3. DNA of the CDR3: TGCAGCGTTGAAGAACAGGGGGCAGGTTCACCCCTCCACTTT. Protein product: CSVEEQGAGSPLHF.

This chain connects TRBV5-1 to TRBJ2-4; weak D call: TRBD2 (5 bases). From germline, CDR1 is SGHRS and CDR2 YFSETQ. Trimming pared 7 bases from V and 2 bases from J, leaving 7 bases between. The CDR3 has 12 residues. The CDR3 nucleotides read TGCGCCAGCTCGGGGTCCAAAAACATTCAGTACTTC. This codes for CASSGSKNIQYF. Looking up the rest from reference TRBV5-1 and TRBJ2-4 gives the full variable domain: KAGVTQTPRYLIKTRGQQVTLSCSPISGHRSVSWYQQTPGQGLQFLFEYFSETQRNKGNFPGRFSGRQFSNSRSEMNVSTLELGDSALYLCASSGSKNIQYFGAGTRLSVL.

CDR3 loop: CASSQGLSSSYNEQFF. As DNA, the CDR3 is TGTGCCAGCAGCCAGGGACTTTCGAGCTCCTACAATGAGCAGTTCTTC. The chain carries TRBV7-9 and TRBJ2-1; TRBD2 might be the D (6 bases). The CDR3 covers 16 residues. V was trimmed by 5 bases and J by 0 bases, leaving 14 bases between them. Germline CDR1 is SEHNR and CDR2 is FQNEAQ (reference sequence). The entire variable domain, with the rest obtained from reference TRBV7-9 and TRBJ2-1, is as follows: DTGVSQNPRHKITKRGQNVTFRCDPISEHNRLYWYRQTLGQGPEFLTYFQNEAQLEKSRLLSDRFSAERPKGSFSTLEIQRTEQGDSAMYLCASSQGLSSSYNEQFFGPGTRLTVL.

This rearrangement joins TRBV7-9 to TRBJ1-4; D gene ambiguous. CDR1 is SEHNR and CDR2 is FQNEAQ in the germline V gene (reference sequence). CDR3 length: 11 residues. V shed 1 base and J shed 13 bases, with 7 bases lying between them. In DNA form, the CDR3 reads TGTGCCAGCAGCTTAGGGGAGGTACTGTTTTTT. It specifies CASSLGEVLFF.

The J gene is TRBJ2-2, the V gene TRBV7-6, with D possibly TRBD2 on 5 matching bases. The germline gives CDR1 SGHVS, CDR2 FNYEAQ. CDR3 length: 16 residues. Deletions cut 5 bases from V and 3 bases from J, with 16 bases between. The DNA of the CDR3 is TGTGCCAGCAGCGCCCGACCGGGGTCAGACACCGGGGAGCTGTTTTTT. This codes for CASSARPGSDTGELFF.

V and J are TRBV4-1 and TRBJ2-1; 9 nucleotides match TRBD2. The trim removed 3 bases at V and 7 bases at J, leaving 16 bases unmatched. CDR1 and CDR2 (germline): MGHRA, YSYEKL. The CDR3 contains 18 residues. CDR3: CASSQPLGAREGRNEQFF. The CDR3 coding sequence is TGCGCCAGCAGCCAGCCTCTAGGGGCGCGGGAGGGCCGAAATGAGCAGTTCTTC.

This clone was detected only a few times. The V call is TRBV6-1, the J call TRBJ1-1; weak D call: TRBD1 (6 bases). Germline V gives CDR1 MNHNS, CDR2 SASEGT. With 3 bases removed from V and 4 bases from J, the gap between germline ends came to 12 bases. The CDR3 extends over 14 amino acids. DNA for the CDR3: TGTGCCAGCAGTGAGAGGGGGTCTTCCACTGAAGCTTTCTTT. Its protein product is CASSERGSSTEAFF.

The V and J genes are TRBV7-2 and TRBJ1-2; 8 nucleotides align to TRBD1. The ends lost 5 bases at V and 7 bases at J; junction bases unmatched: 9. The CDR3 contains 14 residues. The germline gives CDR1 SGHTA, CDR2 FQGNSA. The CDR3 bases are TGTGCCAGCAGCCCTCGGACAGGGAGGTCTGGCTACACCTTC. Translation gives CASSPRTGRSGYTF.

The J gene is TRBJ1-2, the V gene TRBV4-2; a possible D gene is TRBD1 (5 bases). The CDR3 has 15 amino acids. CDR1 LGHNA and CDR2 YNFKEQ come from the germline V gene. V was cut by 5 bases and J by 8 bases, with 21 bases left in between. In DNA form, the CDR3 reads TGTGCCAGCAGCAGACGAGGGGAGGGGTTGGACGGCTACACCTTC. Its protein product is CASSRRGEGLDGYTF.

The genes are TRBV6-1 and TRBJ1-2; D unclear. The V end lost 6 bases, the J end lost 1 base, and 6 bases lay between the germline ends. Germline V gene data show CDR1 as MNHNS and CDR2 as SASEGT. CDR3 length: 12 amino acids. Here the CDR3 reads CASRENNYGYTF. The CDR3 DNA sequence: TGTGCCAGCAGGGAGAATAACTATGGCTACACCTTC.

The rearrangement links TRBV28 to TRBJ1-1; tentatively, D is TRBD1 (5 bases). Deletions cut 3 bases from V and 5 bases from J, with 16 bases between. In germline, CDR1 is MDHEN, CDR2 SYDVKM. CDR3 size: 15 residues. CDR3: CASSLMGPSNTEAFF. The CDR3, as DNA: TGTGCCAGCAGTTTGATGGGGCCTTCGAATACTGAAGCTTTCTTT.

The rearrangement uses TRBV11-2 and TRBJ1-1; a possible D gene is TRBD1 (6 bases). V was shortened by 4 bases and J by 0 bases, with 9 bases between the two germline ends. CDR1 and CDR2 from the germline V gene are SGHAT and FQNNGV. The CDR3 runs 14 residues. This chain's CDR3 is CASSSRTVNTEAFF. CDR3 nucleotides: TGTGCCAGCAGCTCCCGGACAGTGAACACTGAAGCTTTCTTT.

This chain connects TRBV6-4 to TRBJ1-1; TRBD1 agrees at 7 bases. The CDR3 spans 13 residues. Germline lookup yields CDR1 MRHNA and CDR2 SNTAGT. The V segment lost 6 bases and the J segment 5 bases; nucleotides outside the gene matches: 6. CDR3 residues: CASSPGGVTEAFF. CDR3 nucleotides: TGTGCCAGCAGCCCAGGGGGAGTGACTGAAGCTTTCTTT.

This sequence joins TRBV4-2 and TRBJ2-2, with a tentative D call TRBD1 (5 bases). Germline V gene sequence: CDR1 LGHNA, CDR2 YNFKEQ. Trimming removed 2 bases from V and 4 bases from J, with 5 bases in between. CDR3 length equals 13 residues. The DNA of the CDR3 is TGTGCCAGCAGCCAAACAGGCACCGGGGAGCTGTTTTTT. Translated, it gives CASSQTGTGELFF.

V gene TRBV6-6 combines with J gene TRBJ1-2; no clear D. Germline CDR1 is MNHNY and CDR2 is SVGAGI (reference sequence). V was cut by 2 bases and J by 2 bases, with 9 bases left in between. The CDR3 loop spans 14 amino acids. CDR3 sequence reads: CASSYPAGNYGYTF. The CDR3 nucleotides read TGTGCCAGCAGTTACCCAGCGGGGAACTATGGCTACACCTTC.

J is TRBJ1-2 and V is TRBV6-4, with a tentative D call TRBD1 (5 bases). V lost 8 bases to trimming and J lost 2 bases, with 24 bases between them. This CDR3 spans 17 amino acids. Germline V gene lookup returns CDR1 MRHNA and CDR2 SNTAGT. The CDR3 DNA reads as TGTGCCAGCCCGAAGAAGCGTGGGGCCCGCGGAAACTATGGCTACACCTTC. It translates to CASPKKRGARGNYGYTF.

CDR3 in amino acids: CASSTDQSGLVPHGEQFF. In DNA form, the CDR3 reads TGTGCCAGCAGTACCGACCAATCGGGACTAGTCCCCCACGGGGAGCAGTTCTTC. The chain combines TRBV7-9 with TRBJ2-1, with 8 bases that match TRBD2. The germline V gene encodes CDR1 SEHNR and CDR2 FQNEAQ (reference sequence). V dropped 6 bases and J dropped 10; count of bases not matched to a gene: 23. The CDR3 length is 18 residues.